This TCR beta chain emerged from a study of blood T cells in healthy people across ages. Study-wide results and caveats: What prevented conclusive comparison of naive and antigen-experienced cells was that PBMCs were unsorted. Total diversity from one million sequenced T cells was likely underestimated.

The authors ran a second PCR of roughly 6 to 12 cycles using a sample-barcoded 5' primer and a J-beta primer mix. Every single cDNA molecule received a tag from a template-switch adaptor with 12 random nucleotides. Each CDR3 protein gets one entry after TCRdb re-called the 5' RACE reads with MiXCR. The repertoire holds some 1.7 million distinct CDR3 sequences, with under 30% as singletons. This CDR3 comprises 13 residues. The germline CDR1 and CDR2 sequences are SNHLY and FYNNEI. The V end lost 11 bases, the J end lost 2 bases, and 13 bases lay between the germline ends. Worth noting for this clonotype: Its antigen is as yet unknown.

The chain is built from TRBV2 and TRBJ1-5, with D possibly matching TRBD1 (5 bases). The TCR originated in a woman under 40 in good health. The sample taken for sequencing was blood. The CDR3 nucleotides are TGTGCCGGGGGGAGCCAGGGCAATCAGCCCCAGCATTTT. This translates into CAGGSQGNQPQHF.